This T cell receptor (beta chain) was profiled in a study of OX40 agonist ivuxolimab in advanced cancers. On the study more broadly: As their treatment, patients were administered ivuxolimab, an agonistic anti-OX40 (CD134) antibody. Patients with hepatocellular carcinoma, melanoma, renal cell or head and neck cancer made up the dose-escalation patients. With a range of roughly 23 to 79, age averaged 60 years, and 75% to 90% were male.

With 1 base clipped from V and 1 base from J, the junction kept 6 bases outside the gene matches. CDR3 length equals 16 residues. Germline-derived CDR1 and CDR2 are LGHNA and YNFKEQ. Data came from immunoSEQ multiplex PCR; TCRdb stores just in-frame clones and leaves some out. The table shows approximately 89,000 clones, with roughly 84% occurring only once. At cycle 4 day 1, cycle 7 day 1, and baseline, blood was sampled. V gene TRBV4-2 combines with J gene TRBJ1-1; 7 nucleotides agree with TRBD1. Sequenced here: CD4+ or CD8+ T cells sorted from blood, sampled in a trial of the OX40 agonist ivuxolimab. The sequence derives from an adult with an advanced solid tumor such as melanoma, head and neck, liver or kidney cancer. The CDR3 reads CASSQVKGGWNTEAFF. CDR3 DNA sequence: TGTGCCAGCAGCCAAGTCAAAGGGGGCTGGAACACTGAAGCTTTCTTT.